Detailed here is one T cell receptor (beta chain). In its sample, this clonotype was seen many times. Its antigen remains undetermined. No base-level quality is on record; no much larger clone is a single base apart. TCR libraries were constructed from approximately 0.4 ug RNA using the Immunoverse kit, and molecular barcoded adaptors covering alpha/delta and beta/gamma chains were employed. The same RNA used for transcriptome sequencing was used for TCR library preparation. Sequencing of TCR libraries was carried out on an Illumina HiSeq 4000 with 2 x 150 cycles. In the authors' own workflow: MiXCR aligned TCR reads to human V, D, J and C references and assembled the aligned reads into CDR3 clonotypes, with quality filtering and error correction included. The tcR package in R was used to analyze clonotype counts and gene usage diversity. Raw mapping reads were checked after the RNA-seq reads had been mapped by STAR aligner version 2.5.3a onto the human GRCh37 genome. To test the effect of sequencing depth on detected clonotypes, IR-seq fastq files were randomly downsampled using Seqtk 1.3. TCRdb handled the public reads itself, with Q25 trimming in fastp and clone calling in MiXCR, and kept productive beta chains. A single entry per CDR3 protein holds the most common genes and DNA from its merged rows. TCRdb, rather than the study authors, made the V and J calls. This sample gives about 46,000 distinct CDR3 sequences in total; around 21% of them show up just once. The ten largest clones add up to 30% to 45% of the sample.

Every patient had bone marrow sampled at the time of active disease. Bone marrow mononuclear cells were isolated by Ficoll-Hypaque density gradient centrifugation. CD138-negative cells were obtained by negative selection after labeling with CD138 magnetic microbeads on a MACS separator, removing myeloma plasma cells. The purity of the isolated cells was checked by flow cytometry with CD138 antibodies on an Attune NxT. Total RNA was extracted with TRIzol reagent and quantified with a NanoDrop spectrophotometer. For each patient, the CD138-negative bone marrow sample underwent paired RNA-seq and IR-seq. Deletion took 1 base off V and 5 bases off J, with a span of 9 bases between the germline ends. According to the germline V gene, CDR1 reads SGHTA and CDR2 reads FQGNSA. The CDR3 contains 15 residues, cysteine and phenylalanine counted. CDR3 DNA is the only sequence kept; it has 45 bases, read in frame from the first base.

This specimen belongs to a study of read filtering for tumor transcriptome and immune sequencing (dated by TCRdb to about 2020). Regarding the study in general: The cohort was composed of roughly 16 male and 14 female patients, with a mean age of around 66 years and an age range of roughly 47 to 90. By revised international staging, 8 or 9 patients were R-ISS I, 16 were R-ISS II and over five were R-ISS III. The study compared TCR repertoires from targeted immune repertoire sequencing and bulk whole-transcriptome sequencing run on the same bone marrow samples. Whole-transcriptome libraries were prepared with the TruSeq RNA Access Library Prep Kit after DNase treatment. Per sample, about 3.5 to 11 million TCR-region mapped reads were obtained with IR-seq, compared with only about 80 to 1,400 with RNA-seq. One of the main goals was to work out a read-filtering strategy for immune repertoire data, in particular whether clonotypes backed by only a single read should be removed.

Paper-wide results and their limitations: Rather than purified T cells, the sorted CD138-negative fraction was a mixed bone marrow immune population. In IR-seq, single-read clonotypes were around four fifths of clonotypes but approximately 3.5% of total reads; in RNA-seq they were about 75% of clonotypes and more than 40% of reads. Compared with RNA-seq, IR-seq captured clonotypes at much higher depth and more reliably, and a smaller IR-seq throughput was enough to identify most shared clonotypes. The correlation between IR-seq and RNA-seq shared clonotype proportions rose when single-read clonotypes were removed.

The receptor's source is a donor at least 40 years old with multiple myeloma. The V and J segments used are TRBV7-2 and TRBJ1-6; the D segment could be TRBD1, given 5 matching bases. Specimen: a population of CD138-negative cells sorted from bone marrow. The cell subset or site label, as the study defines it: bone marrow mononuclear cells depleted of CD138+ plasma/myeloma cells by negative magnetic selection. The sequenced DNA: TGTGCCAGCAGCTTAGTGGGGGAAGATAATTCACCCCTCCACTTT. This encodes CASSLVGEDNSPLHF.